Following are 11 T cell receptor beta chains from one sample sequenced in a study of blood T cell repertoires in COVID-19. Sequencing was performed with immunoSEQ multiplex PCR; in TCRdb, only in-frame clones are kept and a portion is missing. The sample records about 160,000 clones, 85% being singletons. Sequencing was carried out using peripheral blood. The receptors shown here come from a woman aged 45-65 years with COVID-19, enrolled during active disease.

CDR3 loop: CASSQDLNTGELFF. Here the CDR3 DNA reads TGCGCCAGCAGCCAAGATCTCAACACCGGGGAGCTGTTTTTT. The V and J genes are TRBV4-1 and TRBJ2-2; D not resolved. There are 14 residues in the CDR3. CDR1 is MGHRA, CDR2 YSYEKL, per germline. The V and J ends lost 0 bases and 2 bases respectively, with 4 bases between them.

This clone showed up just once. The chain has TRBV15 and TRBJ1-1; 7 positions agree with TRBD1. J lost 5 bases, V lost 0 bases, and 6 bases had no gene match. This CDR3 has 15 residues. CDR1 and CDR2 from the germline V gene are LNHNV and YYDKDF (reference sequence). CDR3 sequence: CATSRDPRGVTEAFF. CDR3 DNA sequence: TGTGCCACCAGCAGAGATCCCAGGGGGGTTACTGAAGCTTTCTTT. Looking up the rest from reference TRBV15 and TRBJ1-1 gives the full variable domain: DAMVIQNPRYQVTQFGKPVTLSCSQTLNHNVMYWYQQKSSQAPKLLFHYYDKDFNNEADTPDNFQSRRPNTSFCFLDIRSPGLGDTAMYLCATSRDPRGVTEAFFGQGTRLTVV.

CDR3 coding DNA: TGTGCCAGCAGCTCCCGACTAGCGGGGACAGGGGATACGCAGTATTTT. This gives the protein CASSSRLAGTGDTQYF. The chain joins TRBV14 to TRBJ2-3; 11 nucleotides align to TRBD2. Looked up from germline, CDR1 is SGHDN and CDR2 is FVKESK. Trimming took 5 bases from V and 6 from J; bases not matched to a gene: 10. CDR3 size: 16 residues.

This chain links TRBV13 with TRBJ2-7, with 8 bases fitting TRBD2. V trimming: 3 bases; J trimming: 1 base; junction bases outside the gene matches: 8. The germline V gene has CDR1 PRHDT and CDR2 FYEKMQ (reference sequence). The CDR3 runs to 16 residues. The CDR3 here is CASSLAGLDRSYEQYF. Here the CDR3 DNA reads TGTGCCAGCAGCTTGGCGGGACTAGACCGATCCTACGAGCAGTACTTC.

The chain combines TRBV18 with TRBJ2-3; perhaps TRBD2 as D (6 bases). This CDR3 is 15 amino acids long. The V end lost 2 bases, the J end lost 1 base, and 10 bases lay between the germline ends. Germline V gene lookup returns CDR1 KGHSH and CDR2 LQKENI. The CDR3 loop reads CASSPTGGGTDTQYF. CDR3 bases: TGTGCCAGCTCACCAACCGGGGGTGGCACAGATACGCAGTATTTT.

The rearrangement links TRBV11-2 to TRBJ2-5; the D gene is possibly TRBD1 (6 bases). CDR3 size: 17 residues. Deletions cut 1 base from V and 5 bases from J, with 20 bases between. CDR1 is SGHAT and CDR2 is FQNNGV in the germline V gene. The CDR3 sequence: CASSLGRIVGGGETQYF. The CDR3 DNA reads TGTGCCAGCAGCTTAGGACGTATCGTTGGGGGCGGCGAGACCCAGTACTTC. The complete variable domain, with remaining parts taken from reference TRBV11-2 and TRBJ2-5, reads EAGVAQSPRYKIIEKRQSVAFWCNPISGHATLYWYQQILGQGPKLLIQFQNNGVVDDSQLPKDRFSAERLKGVDSTLKIQPAKLEDSAVYLCASSLGRIVGGGETQYFGPGTRLLVL.

CDR3 DNA sequence: TGTGCCAGCAGCTTAGCGCGGATAGGACAGCCCTACGAGCAGTACTTC. Translated: CASSLARIGQPYEQYF. The rearrangement joins TRBV7-9 to TRBJ2-7; a weak D match, TRBD1 (6 bases). V lost 0 bases and J lost 2, with 14 bases in between. This CDR3 is 16 amino acids long. Germline CDR1 and CDR2: SEHNR and FQNEAQ (reference sequence).

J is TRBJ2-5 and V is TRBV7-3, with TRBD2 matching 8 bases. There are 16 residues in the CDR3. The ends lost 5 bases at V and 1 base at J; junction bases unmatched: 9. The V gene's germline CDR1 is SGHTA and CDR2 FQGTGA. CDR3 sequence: CASSQGVAGTQETQYF. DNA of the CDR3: TGTGCCAGCAGCCAGGGAGTAGCGGGGACCCAAGAGACCCAGTACTTC.

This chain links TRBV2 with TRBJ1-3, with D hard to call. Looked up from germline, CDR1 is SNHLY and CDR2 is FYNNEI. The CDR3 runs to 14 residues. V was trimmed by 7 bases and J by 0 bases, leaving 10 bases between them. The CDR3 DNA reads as TGTGCCAGCAAGGAGCCGTTCTCTGGAAACACCATATATTTT. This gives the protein CASKEPFSGNTIYF.

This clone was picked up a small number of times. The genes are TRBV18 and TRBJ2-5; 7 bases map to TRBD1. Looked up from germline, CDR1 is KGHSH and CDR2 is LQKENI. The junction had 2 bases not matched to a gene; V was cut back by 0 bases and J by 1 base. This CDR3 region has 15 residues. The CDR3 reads CASSPPGTVQETQYF. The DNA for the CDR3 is TGTGCCAGCTCACCACCCGGGACAGTCCAAGAGACCCAGTACTTC.

In DNA form, the CDR3 reads TGTGCCAGCAGCCCACGGACTAGCGAGTACCAAGAGACCCAGTACTTC. Translating it yields CASSPRTSEYQETQYF. The chain uses TRBV9 and TRBJ2-5; TRBD2 agrees at 9 bases. Germline values: CDR1 SGDLS, CDR2 YYNGEE. The CDR3 contains 16 residues. V lost 4 bases, J lost 0 bases, and 7 bases stayed unmatched.